The sequence of this T cell receptor beta chain was determined in a study of T cells in Graves' hyperthyroidism and ophthalmopathy. Study as a whole: It was at initial diagnosis, before any treatment, that peripheral blood was collected.

This CDR3 region has 16 residues. Germline values: CDR1 SEHNR, CDR2 FQNEAQ (reference sequence). This clonotype was observed at least ten times. The germline gene is not matched at one end of the junction; a read error may be the cause. The CDR3 regions of TCR beta were amplified from RNA transcripts. In the first-round RT-PCR of the TCR CDR3, the HTBI primer set was used. In TCRdb, the multiplex PCR reads were re-called with MiXCR into one record per CDR3 protein. The sample carries around 200,000 distinct CDR3 sequences, over 15% recorded once. Across 18 months, stable Graves' hyperthyroidism was marked by no progression to ophthalmopathy. Hyperthyroidism, newly diagnosed and lasting under 2 months, affected patients aged 18 to 65. Diagnoses used clinical symptoms, serum thyroxine and TRAb, thyroid ultrasound and orbital computed tomography.

The sequence was collected from a woman between 45 and 60 years old with Graves' hyperthyroidism. The sequencing sample was made of blood. The chain recombines TRBV7-9 with TRBJ2-1; D tentatively reads TRBD1 or TRBD2 (5 bases each). CDR3 loop: CASTLKSGTVYNEQFF. The CDR3 DNA reads as TGTGCCAGCACCTTAAAATCCGGGACCGTCTACAATGAGCAGTTCTTC. Full variable domain (missing parts from reference TRBV7-9 and TRBJ2-1): DTGVSQNPRHKITKRGQNVTFRCDPISEHNRLYWYRQTLGQGPEFLTYFQNEAQLEKSRLLSDRFSAERPKGSFSTLEIQRTEQGDSAMYLCASTLKSGTVYNEQFFGPGTRLTVL.